This record concerns one T cell receptor beta chain sequence. What it binds is unknown. Distinct nucleotide sequences in the sample also encode this CDR3. This sample is drawn from a study of cytomegalovirus exposure and HLA in healthy donors. The PCR was carried out with 60 Vbeta primers and 13 Jbeta primers. Produced via immunoSEQ multiplex PCR; TCRdb's table is partial and in-frame only. This sample yields roughly 100,000 clones, of which about 69% are seen a single time; approximately 1.2% belongs to the top ten. This CDR3 contains 16 residues. In germline, CDR1 is SGHTA, CDR2 FQGNSA. V lost 5 bases and J lost 0, with 11 bases in between. Study-wide findings and caveats: Clonal expansion, a later analysis showed, was greater in HLA-associated TCR beta chains than in equally common others. Prior analysis indicated that the majority of TCR beta V segments exhibited productivity approximately 87% or approximately 30% of the time.

The J gene is TRBJ1-6, the V gene TRBV7-2, with D possibly TRBD1 on 6 matching bases. The sequencing sample was made of PBMCs. This TCR was recovered from a man in his forties in good health and CMV-seronegative. This CDR3 is CASSSTGSSYNSPLHF. Here the CDR3 DNA reads TGTGCCAGCAGCAGCACAGGGAGCTCCTATAATTCACCCCTCCACTTT.